This T cell receptor beta chain was observed in a study of T cell repertoires in cytomegalovirus infection. TCRdb re-called the reads with MiXCR, one entry per CDR3 protein. The table has around 230,000 distinct CDR3 sequences, about 39% seen once; the top ten hold more than 50%. J gave up 8 bases and V 2 bases, and 10 bases lay outside the gene matches. This CDR3 is built from 15 residues. Germline CDR1 DFQATT, CDR2 SNEGSKA (reference sequence). This clonotype was observed a few times. Its target is not known. The chain employs TRBV20-1 and TRBJ2-1; 9 nucleotides line up with TRBD2. The TCR originated in a human donor in good health (CMV status not recorded). Some clones in this sample may be carry-over from other donors' samples. Specimen: CD8+ T cells from cultured PBMCs, collected from culture after CMV antigen stimulation. DNA for the CDR3: TGCAGTGCTAGATCTATTGCGGGAGGGGCGGATGAGCAGTTCTTC. It is translated as CSARSIAGGADEQFF.